This entry lists 10 T cell receptor beta chains sequenced from one sample in a study of blood T cells in healthy people across ages. The authors ran a second PCR of roughly 6 to 12 cycles using a sample-barcoded 5' primer and a J-beta primer mix. A single record per CDR3 protein comes from TCRdb applying MiXCR to the 5' RACE reads. The sample yields about 830,000 distinct CDR3 sequences, around 62% seen once. The source material was blood. The receptors were sampled from a man younger than 40 in good health.

This clonotype was observed a few times. The chain carries TRBV12-3 or TRBV12-4 and TRBJ2-7; D might be TRBD1 or TRBD2, each matching 5 bases. The length of the CDR3 is 12 residues. Trimming shortened V by 7 bases and J by 3 bases, and 10 bases separated the two germline ends. CDR3 in amino acids: CASTVGGYEQYF. CDR3 DNA sequence: TGTGCCAGCACCGTTGGGGGCTACGAGCAGTACTTC.

Regarding this clonotype: A much larger clone lies one base from this, so it may be a read error. J is TRBJ1-5 and V is TRBV2; D is perhaps TRBD1 (6 bases). Trimming pared 8 bases from V and 3 bases from J, leaving 14 bases between. CDR1 and CDR2 from the germline V gene are SNHLY and FYNNEI. The CDR3 length is 14 residues. CDR3 nucleotides: TGTGCCAGCGGTTCACAGGGTACCAATCAGCCCCAGCATTTT. This codes for CASGSQGTNQPQHF.

The rearrangement links TRBV11-2 to TRBJ2-3; D may be TRBD1 (6 bases). This CDR3 is 16 amino acids long. Trimming shortened V by 1 base and J by 0 bases, and 11 bases separated the two germline ends. The V gene's germline CDR1 is SGHAT and CDR2 FQNNGV. This CDR3 is CASSLVLGASTDTQYF. In DNA form, the CDR3 reads TGTGCCAGCAGCTTAGTCCTGGGGGCAAGCACAGATACGCAGTATTTT.

J is TRBJ1-6 and V is TRBV12-3 or TRBV12-4, with TRBD1 as a possible D gene (5 bases). Trimming took 1 base from V and 11 from J, leaving 6 bases between them. The CDR3 is 12 residues long. CDR3 sequence reads: CASSLVGAPLHF. The CDR3 bases are TGTGCCAGCAGTTTAGTGGGGGCACCCCTCCACTTT.

CDR3 bases: TGTGCCAGCAGTGGCCCAGGGGGGGGTGAAAAACTGTTTTTT. Translating it yields CASSGPGGGEKLFF. This chain joins TRBV25-1 and TRBJ1-4, with 7 positions matching TRBD1. This CDR3 is built from 14 residues. In germline, CDR1 is MGHDK, CDR2 SYGVNS. After removal of 4 bases from V and 7 bases from J, the junction contained 6 bases not matched to a gene.

The chain employs TRBV7-2 and TRBJ2-7, with D possibly being TRBD1 or TRBD2 (5 bases each). The CDR3 runs 12 residues. Germline CDR1 and CDR2: SGHTA and FQGNSA. V was pared by 7 bases and J by 2 bases, with 9 bases between. The CDR3 DNA reads TGTGCCAGCACGCTGGGGGCCTACGAGCAGTACTTC. As protein: CASTLGAYEQYF.

This clonotype was seen more than once but under ten times. This chain connects TRBV28 to TRBJ2-1; TRBD1 is a possible D gene (6 bases). Trimming stripped 6 bases from V and 4 bases from J, with 19 bases between. This CDR3 comprises 16 residues. In germline, CDR1 is MDHEN, CDR2 SYDVKM. The CDR3 DNA is TGTGCCAGCAGCCTCGCAGGGGTCGACCGATACAATGAGCAGTTCTTC. Its protein product is CASSLAGVDRYNEQFF.

The chain recombines TRBV4-3 with TRBJ2-3; D call uncertain. Trimming left V 0 bases short and J 10 bases short, with 14 bases between. The length of the CDR3 is 14 residues. Germline CDR1 LGHNA, CDR2 YSLEER. The CDR3 DNA reads as TGCGCCAGCAGCCAAGATGTACCCGGGTTGGCGCAGTATTTT. Translated, it gives CASSQDVPGLAQYF.

The chain carries TRBV5-8 and TRBJ2-3; tentative D call: TRBD2 (6 bases). V was shortened by 3 bases and J by 10 bases, with 12 bases between the two germline ends. The CDR3 spans 12 residues. Germline V gene sequence: CDR1 SGHTS, CDR2 YDEGEE. CDR3 protein: CASSWGWEAQYF. CDR3 bases: TGTGCCAGCAGCTGGGGATGGGAGGCGCAGTATTTT.

The CDR3 nucleotides read TGCAGCGTTGAATCCCCGAACACTGAAGCTTTCTTT. Residues: CSVESPNTEAFF. This chain connects TRBV29-1 to TRBJ1-1; no definite D call. The CDR3 has 12 amino acids. Germline loops: CDR1 SQVTM, CDR2 ANQGSEA. V gave up 2 bases and J gave up 1 base, with 5 bases separating them.